This passage covers 2 T cell receptor beta chains from one sample sequenced in a study of shared T cell receptors in the human thymus. The repertoire was sequenced with immunoSEQ multiplex PCR; TCRdb's copy has only in-frame clones and lacks some. The sample holds some 700,000 clones, around 89% seen once. The same specimen was also included in a second study, on human thymus T cells.

The sample consisted of thymocytes. The receptors derive from a boy under two years old with a congenital heart defect.

V is TRBV5-1 and J is TRBJ1-5, with 9 bases aligning to TRBD1. The CDR3 sequence is 17 residues long. V lost 4 bases, J lost 7 bases, and 15 bases stayed unmatched. The germline V gene has CDR1 SGHRS and CDR2 YFSETQ. CDR3: CASSPNEGDRDGQPQHF. For the CDR3, the DNA is TGCGCCAGCAGCCCAAACGAGGGGGACAGGGACGGCCAGCCCCAGCATTTT.

The rearrangement links TRBV6-1 to TRBJ2-7; D is undetermined. Trimming took off 6 bases at V and 2 bases at J, with 11 bases between the two ends. The CDR3 is 13 residues long. Germline-derived CDR1 and CDR2 are MNHNS and SASEGT. CDR3 protein: CASRLSGAYEQYF. The CDR3 nucleotides read TGTGCCAGCAGGCTATCCGGTGCCTACGAGCAGTACTTC.